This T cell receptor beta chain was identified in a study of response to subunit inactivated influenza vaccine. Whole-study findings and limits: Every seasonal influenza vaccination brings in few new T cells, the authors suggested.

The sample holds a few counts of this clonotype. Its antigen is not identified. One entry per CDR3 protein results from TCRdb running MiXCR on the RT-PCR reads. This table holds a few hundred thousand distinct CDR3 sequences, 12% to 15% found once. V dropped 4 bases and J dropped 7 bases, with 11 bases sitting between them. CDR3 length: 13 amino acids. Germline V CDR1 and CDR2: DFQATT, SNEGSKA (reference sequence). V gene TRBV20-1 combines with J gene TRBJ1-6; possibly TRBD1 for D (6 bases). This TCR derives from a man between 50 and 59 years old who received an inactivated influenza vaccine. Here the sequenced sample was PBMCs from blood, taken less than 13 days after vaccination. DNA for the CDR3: TGCAGTGCTACGGACAGCCTAAATTCACCCCTCCACTTT. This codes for CSATDSLNSPLHF.